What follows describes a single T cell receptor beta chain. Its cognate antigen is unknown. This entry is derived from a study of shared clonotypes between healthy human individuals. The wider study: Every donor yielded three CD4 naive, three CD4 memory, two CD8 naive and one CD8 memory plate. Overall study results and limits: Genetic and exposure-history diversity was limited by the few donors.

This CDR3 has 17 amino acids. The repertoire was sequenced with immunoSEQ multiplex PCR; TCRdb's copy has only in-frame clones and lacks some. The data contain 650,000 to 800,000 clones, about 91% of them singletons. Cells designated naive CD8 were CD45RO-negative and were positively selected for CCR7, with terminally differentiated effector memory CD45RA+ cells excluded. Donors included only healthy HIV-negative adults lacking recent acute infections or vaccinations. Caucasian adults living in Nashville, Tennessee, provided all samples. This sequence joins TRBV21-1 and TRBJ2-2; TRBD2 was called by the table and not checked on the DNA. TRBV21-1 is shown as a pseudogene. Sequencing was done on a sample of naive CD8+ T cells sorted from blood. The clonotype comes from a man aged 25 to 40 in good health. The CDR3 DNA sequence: TGTGCCAGCAGCCCTTTTAGCGGGAGGGTAGCGTCCGGGGAGCTGTTTTTT. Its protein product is CASSPFSGRVASGELFF.